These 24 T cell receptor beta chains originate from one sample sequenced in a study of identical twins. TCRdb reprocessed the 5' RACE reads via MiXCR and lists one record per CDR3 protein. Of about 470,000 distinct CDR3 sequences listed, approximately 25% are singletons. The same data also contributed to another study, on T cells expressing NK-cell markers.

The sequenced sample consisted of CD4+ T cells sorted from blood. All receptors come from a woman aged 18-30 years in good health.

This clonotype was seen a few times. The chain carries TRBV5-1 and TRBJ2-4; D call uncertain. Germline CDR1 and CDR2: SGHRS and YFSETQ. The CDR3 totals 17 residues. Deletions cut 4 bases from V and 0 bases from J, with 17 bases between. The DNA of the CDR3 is TGCGCCAGCAGCCTGGCAGGACGAGGCCTAGCCAAAAACATTCAGTACTTC. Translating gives CASSLAGRGLAKNIQYF.

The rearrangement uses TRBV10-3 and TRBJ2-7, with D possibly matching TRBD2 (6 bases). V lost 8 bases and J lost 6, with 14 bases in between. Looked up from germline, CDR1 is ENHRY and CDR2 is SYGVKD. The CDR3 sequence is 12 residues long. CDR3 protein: CAIAGSASEQYF. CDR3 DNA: TGTGCCATCGCCGGGAGTGCATCCGAGCAGTACTTC.

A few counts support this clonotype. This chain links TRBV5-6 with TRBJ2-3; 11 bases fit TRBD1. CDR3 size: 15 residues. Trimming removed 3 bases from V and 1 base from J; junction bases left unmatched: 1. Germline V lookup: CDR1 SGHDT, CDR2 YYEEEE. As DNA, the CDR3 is TGTGCCAGCAGCTCGGACAGGGGGCGCACAGATACGCAGTATTTT. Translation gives CASSSDRGRTDTQYF.

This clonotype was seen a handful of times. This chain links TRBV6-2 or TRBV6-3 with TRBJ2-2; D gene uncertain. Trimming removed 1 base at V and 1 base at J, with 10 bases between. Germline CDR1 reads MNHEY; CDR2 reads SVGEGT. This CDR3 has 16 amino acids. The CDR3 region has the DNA TGTGCCAGCAGTTACTATCCCGACAAGAACACCGGGGAGCTGTTTTTT. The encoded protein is CASSYYPDKNTGELFF.

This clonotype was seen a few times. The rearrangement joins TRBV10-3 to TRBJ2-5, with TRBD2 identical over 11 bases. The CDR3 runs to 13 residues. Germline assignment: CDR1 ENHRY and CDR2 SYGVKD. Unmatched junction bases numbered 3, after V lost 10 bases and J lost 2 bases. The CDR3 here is CASASGGQETQYF. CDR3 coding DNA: TGTGCCAGCGCTAGCGGGGGGCAAGAGACCCAGTACTTC.

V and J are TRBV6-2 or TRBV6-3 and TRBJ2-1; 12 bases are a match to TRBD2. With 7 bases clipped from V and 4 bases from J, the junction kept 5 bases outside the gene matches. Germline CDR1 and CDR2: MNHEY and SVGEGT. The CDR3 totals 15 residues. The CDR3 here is CASTGLAGTYNEQFF. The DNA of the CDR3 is TGTGCCAGCACAGGACTAGCGGGGACTTACAATGAGCAGTTCTTC.

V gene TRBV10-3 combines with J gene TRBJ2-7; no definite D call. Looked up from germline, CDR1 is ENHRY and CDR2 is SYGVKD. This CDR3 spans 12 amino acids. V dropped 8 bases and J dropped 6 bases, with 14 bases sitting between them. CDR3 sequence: CAIRAYYSEQYF. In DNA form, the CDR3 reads TGTGCCATCCGGGCTTATTACAGCGAGCAGTACTTC.

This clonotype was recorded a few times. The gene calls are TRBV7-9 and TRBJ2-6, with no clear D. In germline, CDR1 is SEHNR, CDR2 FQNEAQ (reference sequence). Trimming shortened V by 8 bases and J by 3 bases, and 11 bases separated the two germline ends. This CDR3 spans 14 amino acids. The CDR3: CASAGDHGANVLTF. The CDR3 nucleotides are TGTGCCAGCGCCGGAGACCATGGGGCCAACGTCCTGACTTTC.

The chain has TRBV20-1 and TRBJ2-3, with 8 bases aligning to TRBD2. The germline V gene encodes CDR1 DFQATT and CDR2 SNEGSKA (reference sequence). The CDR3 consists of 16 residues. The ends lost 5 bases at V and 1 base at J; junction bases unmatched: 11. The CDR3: CSAGRGATSRTDTQYF. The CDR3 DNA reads TGCAGTGCTGGGCGGGGGGCCACTTCTCGCACAGATACGCAGTATTTT.

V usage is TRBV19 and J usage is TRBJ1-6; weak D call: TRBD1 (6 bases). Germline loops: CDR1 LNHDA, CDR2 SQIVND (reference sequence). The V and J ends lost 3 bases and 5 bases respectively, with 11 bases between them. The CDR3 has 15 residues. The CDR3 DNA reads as TGTGCCAGTAGTATCGCCAGGGGCCATAATTCACCCCTCCACTTT. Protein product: CASSIARGHNSPLHF.

CDR3 bases: TGTGCCACCAGCAGAGATCCAGGGTCGGTTTACGAGCAGTACTTC. This translates into CATSRDPGSVYEQYF. V and J are TRBV15 and TRBJ2-7, with a tentative D call TRBD1 (5 bases). Germline values: CDR1 LNHNV, CDR2 YYDKDF (reference sequence). This CDR3 spans 15 amino acids. Trimming took off 0 bases at V and 4 bases at J, with 13 bases between the two ends.

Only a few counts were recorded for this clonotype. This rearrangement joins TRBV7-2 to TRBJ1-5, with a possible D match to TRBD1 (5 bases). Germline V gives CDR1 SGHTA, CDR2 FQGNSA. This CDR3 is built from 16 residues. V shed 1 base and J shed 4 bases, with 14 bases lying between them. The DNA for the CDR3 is TGTGCCAGCAGCTTAGGTGGCGGCAGGGAGAATCAGCCCCAGCATTTT. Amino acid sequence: CASSLGGGRENQPQHF.

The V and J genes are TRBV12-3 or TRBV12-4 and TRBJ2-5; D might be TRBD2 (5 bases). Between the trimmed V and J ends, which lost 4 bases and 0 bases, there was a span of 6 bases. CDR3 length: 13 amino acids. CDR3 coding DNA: TGTGCCAGCAGTTCGAGGGACCAAGAGACCCAGTACTTC. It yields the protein CASSSRDQETQYF.

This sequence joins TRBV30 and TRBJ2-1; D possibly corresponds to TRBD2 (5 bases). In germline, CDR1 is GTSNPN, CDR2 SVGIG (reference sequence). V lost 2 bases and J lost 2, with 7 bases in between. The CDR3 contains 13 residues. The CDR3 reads CAWSYGTYNEQFF. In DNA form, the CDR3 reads TGTGCCTGGAGTTACGGGACCTACAATGAGCAGTTCTTC. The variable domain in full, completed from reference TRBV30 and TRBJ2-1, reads SQTIHQWPATLVQPVGSPLSLECTVEGTSNPNLYWYRQAAGRGLQLLFYSVGIGQISSEVPQNLSASRPQDRQFILSSKKLLLSDSGFYLCAWSYGTYNEQFFGPGTRLTVL.

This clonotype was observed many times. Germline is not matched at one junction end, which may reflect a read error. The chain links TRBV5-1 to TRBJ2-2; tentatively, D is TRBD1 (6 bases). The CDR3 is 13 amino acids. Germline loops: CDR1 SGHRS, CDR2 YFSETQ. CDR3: CASSLQGTGELFF. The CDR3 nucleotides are TGTGCCAGCAGCTTGCAGGGGACCGGGGAGCTGTTTTTT.

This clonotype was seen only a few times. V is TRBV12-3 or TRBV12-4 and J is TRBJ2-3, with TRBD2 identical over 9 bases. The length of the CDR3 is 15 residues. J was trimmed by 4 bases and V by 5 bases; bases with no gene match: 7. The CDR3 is CASSRPVAGADTQYF. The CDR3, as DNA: TGTGCCAGCAGTCGCCCGGTAGCGGGGGCAGATACGCAGTATTTT.

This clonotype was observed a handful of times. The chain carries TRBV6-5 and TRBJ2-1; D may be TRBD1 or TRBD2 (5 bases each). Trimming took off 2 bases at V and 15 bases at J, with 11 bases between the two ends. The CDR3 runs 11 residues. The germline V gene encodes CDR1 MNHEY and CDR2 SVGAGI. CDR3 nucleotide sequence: TGTGCCAGCAGTTACCAGGGACGGGTGTTCTTC. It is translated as CASSYQGRVFF.

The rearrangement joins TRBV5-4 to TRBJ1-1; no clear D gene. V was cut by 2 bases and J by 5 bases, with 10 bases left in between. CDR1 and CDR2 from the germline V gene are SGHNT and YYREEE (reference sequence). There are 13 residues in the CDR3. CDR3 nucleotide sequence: TGTGCCAGCAGCTTAGATTCACCGACTGAAGCTTTCTTT. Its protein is CASSLDSPTEAFF.

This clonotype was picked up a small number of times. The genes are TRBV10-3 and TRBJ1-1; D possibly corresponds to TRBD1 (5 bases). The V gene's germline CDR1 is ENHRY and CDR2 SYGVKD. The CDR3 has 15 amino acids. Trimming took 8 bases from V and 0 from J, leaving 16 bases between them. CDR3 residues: CAIQAGYGMNTEAFF. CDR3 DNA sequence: TGTGCCATCCAGGCAGGGTATGGGATGAACACTGAAGCTTTCTTT.

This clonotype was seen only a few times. CDR3 in amino acids: CSARPVNTGELFF. DNA for the CDR3: TGCAGTGCTAGGCCTGTGAACACCGGGGAGCTGTTTTTT. The V gene is TRBV20-1, the J gene TRBJ2-2; D unresolved. Germline V gene data show CDR1 as DFQATT and CDR2 as SNEGSKA (reference sequence). The CDR3 length is 13 residues. Trimming pared 3 bases from V and 1 base from J, leaving 6 bases between.

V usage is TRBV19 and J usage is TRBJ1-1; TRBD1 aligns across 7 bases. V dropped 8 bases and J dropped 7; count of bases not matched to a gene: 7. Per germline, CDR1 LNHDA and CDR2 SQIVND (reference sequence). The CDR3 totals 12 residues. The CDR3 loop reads CASATGFGEAFF. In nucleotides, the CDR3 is TGTGCCAGTGCGACAGGGTTTGGTGAAGCTTTCTTT.

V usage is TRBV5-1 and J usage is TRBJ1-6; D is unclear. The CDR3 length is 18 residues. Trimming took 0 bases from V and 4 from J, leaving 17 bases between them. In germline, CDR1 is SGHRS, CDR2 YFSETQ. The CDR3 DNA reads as TGCGCCAGCAGCTTGGCCGGTGCGAAGGACGGATATAATTCACCCCTCCACTTT. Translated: CASSLAGAKDGYNSPLHF.

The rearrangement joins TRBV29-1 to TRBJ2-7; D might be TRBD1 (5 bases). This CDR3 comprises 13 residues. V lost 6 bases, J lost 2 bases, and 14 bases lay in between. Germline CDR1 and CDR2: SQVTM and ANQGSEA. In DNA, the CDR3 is TGCAGCGTCCTCCAGGGTCGGGCCTACGAGCAGTACTTC. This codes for CSVLQGRAYEQYF.

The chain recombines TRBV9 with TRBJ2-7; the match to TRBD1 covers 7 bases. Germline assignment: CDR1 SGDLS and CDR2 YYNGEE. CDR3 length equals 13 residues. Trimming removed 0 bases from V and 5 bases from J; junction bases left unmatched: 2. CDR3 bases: TGTGCCAGCAGCGTAGGACAGGGTCACGAGCAGTACTTC. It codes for CASSVGQGHEQYF.